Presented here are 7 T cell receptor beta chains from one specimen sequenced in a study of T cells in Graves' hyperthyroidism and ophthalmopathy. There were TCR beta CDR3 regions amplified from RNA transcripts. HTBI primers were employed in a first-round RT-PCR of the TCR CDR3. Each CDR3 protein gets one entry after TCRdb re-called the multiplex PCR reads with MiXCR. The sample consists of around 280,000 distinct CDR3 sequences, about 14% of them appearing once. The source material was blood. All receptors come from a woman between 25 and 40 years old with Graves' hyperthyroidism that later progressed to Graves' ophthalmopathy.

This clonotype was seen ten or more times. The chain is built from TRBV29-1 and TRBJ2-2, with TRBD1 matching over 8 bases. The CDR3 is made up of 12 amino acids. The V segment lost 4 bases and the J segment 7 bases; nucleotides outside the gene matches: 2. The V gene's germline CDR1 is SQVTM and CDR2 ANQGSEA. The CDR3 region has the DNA TGCAGCGTTGGGACAGGGAACGGGGAGCTGTTTTTT. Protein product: CSVGTGNGELFF.

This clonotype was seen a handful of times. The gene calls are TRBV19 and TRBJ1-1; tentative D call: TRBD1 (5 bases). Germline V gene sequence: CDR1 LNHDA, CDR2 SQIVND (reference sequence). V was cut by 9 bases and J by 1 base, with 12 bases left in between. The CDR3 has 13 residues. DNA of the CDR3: TGTGCCAGATTCAGGGTTTGGAACACTGAAGCTTTCTTT. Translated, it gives CARFRVWNTEAFF.

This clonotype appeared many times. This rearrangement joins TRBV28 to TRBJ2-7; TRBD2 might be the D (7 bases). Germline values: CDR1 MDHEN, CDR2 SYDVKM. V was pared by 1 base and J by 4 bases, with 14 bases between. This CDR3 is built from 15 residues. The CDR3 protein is CASSLSGRGGYEQYF. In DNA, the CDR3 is TGTGCCAGCAGTTTATCCGGCAGGGGAGGGTACGAGCAGTACTTC.

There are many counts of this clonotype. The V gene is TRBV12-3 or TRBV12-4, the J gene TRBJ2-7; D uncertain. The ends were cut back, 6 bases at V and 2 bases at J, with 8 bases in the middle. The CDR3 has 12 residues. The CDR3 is CASSNQAYEQYF. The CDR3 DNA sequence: TGTGCCAGCAGCAACCAGGCCTACGAGCAGTACTTC.

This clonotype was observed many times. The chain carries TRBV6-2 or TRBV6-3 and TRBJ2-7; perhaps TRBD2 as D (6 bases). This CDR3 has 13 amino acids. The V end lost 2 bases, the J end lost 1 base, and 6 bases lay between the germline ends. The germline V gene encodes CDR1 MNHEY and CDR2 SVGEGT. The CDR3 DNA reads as TGTGCCAGCAGTTACGCGGGGTCCTACGAGCAGTACTTC. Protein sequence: CASSYAGSYEQYF.

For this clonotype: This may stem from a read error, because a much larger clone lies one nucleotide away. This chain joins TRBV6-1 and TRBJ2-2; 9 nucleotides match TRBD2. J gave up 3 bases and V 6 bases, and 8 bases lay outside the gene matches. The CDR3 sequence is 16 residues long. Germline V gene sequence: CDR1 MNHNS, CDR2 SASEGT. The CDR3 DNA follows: TGTGCCAGCAGGTCCGAGACTAGCGGATACACCGGGGAGCTGTTTTTT. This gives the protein CASRSETSGYTGELFF.

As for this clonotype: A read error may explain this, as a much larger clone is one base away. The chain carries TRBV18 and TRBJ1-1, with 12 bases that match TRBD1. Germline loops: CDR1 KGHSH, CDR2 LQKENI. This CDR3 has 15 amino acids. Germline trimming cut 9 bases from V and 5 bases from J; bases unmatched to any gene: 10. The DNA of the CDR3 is TGTGCCAGATCAGGAGGGACAGGGGGCCTAACTGAAGCTTTCTTT. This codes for CARSGGTGGLTEAFF.